This T cell receptor (beta chain) emerged from a study of blood T cell repertoires in COVID-19. Overall study: Italy, Spain and the United States were the sources of the convalescent and acute COVID-19 samples. Sample material is recorded as cDNA or gDNA derived from T cells, B-cell-depleted T cells, or PBMCs.

Participants had their cohort set by participant-reported clinical history. Original analysis: How many nucleated cells were present was estimated from reference gene primer amplification. Sequencing used immunoSEQ multiplex PCR; TCRdb keeps in-frame clones, though not all of them. From that table come the V and J calls and clone size; the DNA was used to work out D and trimming. The sample contains roughly 400,000 clones, roughly 86% of which appear only once. The clonotype originates from a woman in her 30s who had recovered from COVID-19. What was sequenced was PBMCs or T cells enriched from blood (not recorded which).

CDR3 DNA: TGTGCCAGCAGCTTGGGAGCTGGTCAGCCCCAGCATTTT. As protein: CASSLGAGQPQHF. The genes are TRBV5-6 and TRBJ1-5; D unclear. This CDR3 contains 13 residues. The germline gives CDR1 SGHDT, CDR2 YYEEEE. The V end lost 0 bases, the J end lost 6 bases, and 7 bases lay between the germline ends.